The 7 T cell receptor beta chains below were found in one sample sequenced in a study of blood T cell repertoires in COVID-19. Generated by immunoSEQ multiplex PCR, the TCRdb table keeps only in-frame clones and is missing some. The sample lists 200,000 or so clones, 85% to 90% occurring once. The specimen was peripheral blood. These receptors were obtained from a man younger than 45 with COVID-19, enrolled during active disease.

The rearrangement joins TRBV5-1 to TRBJ1-1; 9 bases line up with TRBD1. V dropped 7 bases and J dropped 6; count of bases not matched to a gene: 10. The CDR3 consists of 14 residues. Germline CDR1 reads SGHRS; CDR2 reads YFSETQ. The CDR3 region is CASGEPGQGPEAFF. DNA of the CDR3: TGCGCCAGCGGTGAGCCGGGACAGGGCCCTGAAGCTTTCTTT.

This clone was detected once. The chain couples TRBV7-9 to TRBJ2-3; 9 positions match TRBD1. The CDR3 has 14 residues. After removal of 0 bases from V and 7 bases from J, the junction contained 2 bases not matched to a gene. Germline V CDR1 and CDR2: SEHNR, FQNEAQ (reference sequence). CDR3 in DNA: TGTGCCAGCAGCTTAGCGGGGACAGGGAATACGCAGTATTTT. Its translation is CASSLAGTGNTQYF.

The V gene is TRBV24-1, the J gene TRBJ2-7; 7 bases line up with TRBD1. This CDR3 contains 15 residues. CDR1 KGHDR and CDR2 SFDVKD come from the germline V gene. With V trimmed by 4 bases and J by 5 bases, 10 bases remained unmatched. CDR3 coding DNA: TGTGCCACCAGTGACACCGGGACAGCACGCGACGAGCAGTACTTC. This translates into CATSDTGTARDEQYF.

This clone was seen only once. The chain carries TRBV6-5 and TRBJ2-7, with 11 bases fitting TRBD2. Trimming at V came to 0 bases and at J to 6 bases, leaving 7 bases not matched to a gene. This CDR3 region has 16 residues. CDR1 is MNHEY and CDR2 is SVGAGI in the germline V gene. Here the CDR3 DNA reads TGTGCCAGCAGTTACTCGACTAGCGGGATTGTGGTCGAGCAGTACTTC. Protein product: CASSYSTSGIVVEQYF.

Regarding this clone: The sample carries other DNA sequences with the same CDR3. Here the CDR3 DNA reads TGCGCCAGCAGCTTGGAGGGGGGGAATTCACCCCTCCACTTT. It is translated as CASSLEGGNSPLHF. This chain connects TRBV5-1 to TRBJ1-6; TRBD1 is a possible D gene (6 bases). Trimming cost V 0 bases and J 7 bases, with 8 bases left between them. CDR3 length: 14 residues. The germline V gene has CDR1 SGHRS and CDR2 YFSETQ.

This clone has just a few counts. The chain combines TRBV4-2 with TRBJ2-7; the match to TRBD2 covers 8 bases. The CDR3 is 15 residues long. Germline assignment: CDR1 LGHNA and CDR2 YNFKEQ. V lost 0 bases to trimming and J lost 6 bases; unmatched junction nucleotides: 7. The CDR3 DNA reads as TGTGCCAGCAGCCAAGAGGGCGGGAGGACGGGCGAGCAGTACTTC. It is translated as CASSQEGGRTGEQYF.

J is TRBJ1-6 and V is TRBV7-3; D perhaps matches TRBD1 (5 bases). V was pared by 2 bases and J by 2 bases, with 7 bases between. Germline CDR1 is SGHTA and CDR2 is FQGTGA. This CDR3 has 15 amino acids. The CDR3 DNA is TGTGCCAGCAGCTTACAGGGAACCTATAATTCACCCCTCCACTTT. Translation gives CASSLQGTYNSPLHF. The whole variable domain, remainder taken from reference TRBV7-3 and TRBJ1-6, is GAGVSQTPSNKVTEKGKYVELRCDPISGHTALYWYRQSLGQGPEFLIYFQGTGAADDSGLPNDRFFAVRPEGSVSTLKIQRTERGDSAVYLCASSLQGTYNSPLHFGNGTRLTVT.